This T cell receptor beta chain came from a study of CD8+ T cells in alopecia areata. Deletions cut 3 bases from V and 7 bases from J, with 16 bases between. There are 14 residues in the CDR3. Per germline, CDR1 SGDLS and CDR2 YYNGEE. This clone was observed a few times. Its specificity is not known. Sequencing relied on a cDNA template that was reverse transcribed from extracted RNA. The protocol was immunoSEQ multiplex PCR, while the TCRdb copy is restricted to in-frame clones and leaves out a portion. The sample has about 150,000 clones, around 47% seen once; the top ten hold around 6.8%. General study findings and limits: Normal scalp showed lower clonality than lesional scalp, especially alopecia totalis/universalis. Scalp samples also yield sequences from resident alphabeta T cells of normal skin.

The rearrangement links TRBV9 to TRBJ2-5, with D perhaps matching TRBD2 (6 bases). The sequence came from a human donor with alopecia areata. Sequenced sample: CD4+ T cells sorted from blood. The CDR3 DNA sequence: TGTGCCAGCAGCGGAGGACTACCCGGGGGGACCCAGTACTTC. As protein: CASSGGLPGGTQYF.